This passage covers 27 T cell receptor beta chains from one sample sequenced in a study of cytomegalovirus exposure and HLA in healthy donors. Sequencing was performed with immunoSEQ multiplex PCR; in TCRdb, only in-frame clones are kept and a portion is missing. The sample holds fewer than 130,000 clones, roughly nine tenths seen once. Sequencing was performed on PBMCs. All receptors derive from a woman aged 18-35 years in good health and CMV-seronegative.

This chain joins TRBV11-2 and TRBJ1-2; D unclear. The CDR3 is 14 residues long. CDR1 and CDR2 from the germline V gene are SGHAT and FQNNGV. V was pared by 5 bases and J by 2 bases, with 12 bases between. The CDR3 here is CASSLRRRNYGYTF. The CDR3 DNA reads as TGTGCCAGCAGCCTCAGGCGCCGGAACTATGGCTACACCTTC.

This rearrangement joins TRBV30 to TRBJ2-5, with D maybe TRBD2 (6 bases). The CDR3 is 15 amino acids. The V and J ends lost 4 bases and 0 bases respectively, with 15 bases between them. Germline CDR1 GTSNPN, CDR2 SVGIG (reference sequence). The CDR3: CAWTGGGAYQETQYF. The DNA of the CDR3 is TGTGCCTGGACTGGGGGAGGCGCGTACCAAGAGACCCAGTACTTC.

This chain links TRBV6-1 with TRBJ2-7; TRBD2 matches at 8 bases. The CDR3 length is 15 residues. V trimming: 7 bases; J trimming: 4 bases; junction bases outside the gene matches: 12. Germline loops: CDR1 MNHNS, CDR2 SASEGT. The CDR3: CASTTHGTSSYEQYF. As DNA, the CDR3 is TGTGCCAGCACTACGCACGGGACTAGTTCGTACGAGCAGTACTTC.

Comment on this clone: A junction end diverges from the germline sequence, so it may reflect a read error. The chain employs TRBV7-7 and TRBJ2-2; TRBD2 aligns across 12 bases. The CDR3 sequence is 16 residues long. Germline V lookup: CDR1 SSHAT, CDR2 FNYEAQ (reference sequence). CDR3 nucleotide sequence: TGTGCTAGCAGCTCACGACTAGCGGGAGCCCCCGGGGAGCTGTTTTTT. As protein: CASSSRLAGAPGELFF.

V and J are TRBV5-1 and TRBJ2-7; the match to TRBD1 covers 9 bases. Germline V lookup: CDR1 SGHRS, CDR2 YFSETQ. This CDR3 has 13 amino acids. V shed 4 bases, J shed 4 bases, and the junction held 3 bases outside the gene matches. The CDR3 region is CASSGGQGYEQYF. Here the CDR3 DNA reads TGCGCCAGCAGCGGGGGACAGGGATACGAGCAGTACTTC.

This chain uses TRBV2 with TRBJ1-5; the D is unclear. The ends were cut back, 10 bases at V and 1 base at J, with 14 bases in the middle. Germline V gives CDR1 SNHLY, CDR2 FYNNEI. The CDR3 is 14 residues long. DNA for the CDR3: TGTGCCACCAGACCAGGTTTGAGCAATCAGCCCCAGCATTTT. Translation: CATRPGLSNQPQHF.

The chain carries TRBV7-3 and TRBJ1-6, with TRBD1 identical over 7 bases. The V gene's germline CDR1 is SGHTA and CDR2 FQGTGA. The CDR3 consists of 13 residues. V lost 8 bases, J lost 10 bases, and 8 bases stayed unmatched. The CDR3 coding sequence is TGTGCCAGCGCGACAGGGTATAGGTCACCCCTCCACTTT. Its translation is CASATGYRSPLHF.

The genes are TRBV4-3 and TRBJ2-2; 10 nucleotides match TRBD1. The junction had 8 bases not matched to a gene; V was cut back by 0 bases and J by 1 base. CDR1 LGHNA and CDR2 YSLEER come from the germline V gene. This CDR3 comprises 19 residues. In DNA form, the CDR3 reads TGCGCCAGCAGCCAAGATCGGCTCGGACAGGGGGTGAACACCGGGGAGCTGTTTTTT. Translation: CASSQDRLGQGVNTGELFF.

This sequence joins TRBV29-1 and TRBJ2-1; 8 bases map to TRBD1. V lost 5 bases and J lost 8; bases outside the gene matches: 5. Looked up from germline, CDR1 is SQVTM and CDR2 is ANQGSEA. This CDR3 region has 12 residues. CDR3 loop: CSVRRGRDEQFF. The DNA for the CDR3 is TGCAGCGTTCGCAGGGGGCGGGATGAGCAGTTCTTC.

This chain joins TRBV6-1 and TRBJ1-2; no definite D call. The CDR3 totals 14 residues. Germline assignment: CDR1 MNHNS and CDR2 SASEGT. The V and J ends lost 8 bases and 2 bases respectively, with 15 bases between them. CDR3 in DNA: TGTGCCAGCCGGAGCCCCAGAAACAACTATGGCTACACCTTC. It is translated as CASRSPRNNYGYTF.

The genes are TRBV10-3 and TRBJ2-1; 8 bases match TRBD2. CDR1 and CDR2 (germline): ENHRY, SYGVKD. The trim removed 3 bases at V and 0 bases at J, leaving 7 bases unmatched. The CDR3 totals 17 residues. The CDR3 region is CAISERAGASSYNEQFF. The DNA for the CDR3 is TGTGCCATCAGTGAAAGAGCGGGGGCTAGCTCCTACAATGAGCAGTTCTTC.

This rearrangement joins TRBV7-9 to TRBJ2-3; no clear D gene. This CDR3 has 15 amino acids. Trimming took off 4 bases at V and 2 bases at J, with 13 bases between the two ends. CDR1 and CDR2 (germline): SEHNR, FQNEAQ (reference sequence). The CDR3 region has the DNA TGTGCCAGCAGCTCTGCCTGGAGTTACACAGATACGCAGTATTTT. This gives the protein CASSSAWSYTDTQYF.

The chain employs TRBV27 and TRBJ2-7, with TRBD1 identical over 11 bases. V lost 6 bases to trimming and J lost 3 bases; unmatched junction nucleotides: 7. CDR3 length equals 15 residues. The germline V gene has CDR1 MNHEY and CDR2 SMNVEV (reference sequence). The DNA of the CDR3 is TGTGCCAGCAGGGGGACGGACAGGGGGCACTACGAGCAGTACTTC. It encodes CASRGTDRGHYEQYF.

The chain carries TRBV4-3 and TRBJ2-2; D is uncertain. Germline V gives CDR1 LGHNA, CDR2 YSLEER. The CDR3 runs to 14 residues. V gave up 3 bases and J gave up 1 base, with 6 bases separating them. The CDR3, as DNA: TGCGCCAGCAGCCACCCCAGGAACACCGGGGAGCTGTTTTTT. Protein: CASSHPRNTGELFF.

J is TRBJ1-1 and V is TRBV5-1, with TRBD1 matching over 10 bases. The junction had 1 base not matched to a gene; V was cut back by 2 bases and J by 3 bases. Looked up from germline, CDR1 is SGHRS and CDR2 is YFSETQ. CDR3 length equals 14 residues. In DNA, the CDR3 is TGCGCCAGCAGCTTCGGACAGGGGGACACTGAAGCTTTCTTT. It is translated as CASSFGQGDTEAFF.

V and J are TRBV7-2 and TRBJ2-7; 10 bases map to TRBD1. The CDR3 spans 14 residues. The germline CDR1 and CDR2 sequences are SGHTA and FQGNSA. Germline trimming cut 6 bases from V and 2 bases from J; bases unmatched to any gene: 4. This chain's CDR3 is CASSQDRGAYEQYF. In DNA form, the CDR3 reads TGTGCCAGCAGTCAGGACAGGGGGGCCTACGAGCAGTACTTC.

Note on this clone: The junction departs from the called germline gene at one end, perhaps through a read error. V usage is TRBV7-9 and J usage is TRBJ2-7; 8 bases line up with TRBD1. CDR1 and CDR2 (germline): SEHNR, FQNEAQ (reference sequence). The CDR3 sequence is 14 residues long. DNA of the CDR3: TGTGCCAGCAGATTAGGACAGGGAATCGGCGAGCAGTACTTC. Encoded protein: CASRLGQGIGEQYF.

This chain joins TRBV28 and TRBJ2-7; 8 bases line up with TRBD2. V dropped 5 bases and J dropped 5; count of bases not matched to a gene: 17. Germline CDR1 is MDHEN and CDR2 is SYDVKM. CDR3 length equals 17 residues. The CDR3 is CASSPSGRGDAQNEQYF. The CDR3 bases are TGTGCCAGCAGTCCGTCGGGGCGGGGGGACGCCCAGAACGAGCAGTACTTC.

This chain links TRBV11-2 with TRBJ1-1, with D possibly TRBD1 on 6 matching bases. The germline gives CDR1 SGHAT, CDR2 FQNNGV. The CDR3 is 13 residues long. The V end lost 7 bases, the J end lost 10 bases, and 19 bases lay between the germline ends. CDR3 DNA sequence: TGTGCCAGCACTCCCAGACAGGCCGGGCGAGCTTTCTTT. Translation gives CASTPRQAGRAFF.

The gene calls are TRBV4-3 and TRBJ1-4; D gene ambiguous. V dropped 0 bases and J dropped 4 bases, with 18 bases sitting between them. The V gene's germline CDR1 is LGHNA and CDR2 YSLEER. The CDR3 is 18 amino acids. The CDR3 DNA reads TGCGCCAGCAGCCAAGATATGGGTGCTCGGGTTTTTAATGAAAAACTGTTTTTT. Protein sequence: CASSQDMGARVFNEKLFF.

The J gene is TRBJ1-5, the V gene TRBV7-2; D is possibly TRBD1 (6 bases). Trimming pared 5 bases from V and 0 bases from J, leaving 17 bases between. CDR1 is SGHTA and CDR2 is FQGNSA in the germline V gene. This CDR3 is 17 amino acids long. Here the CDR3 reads CASSRRAGDYSNQPQHF. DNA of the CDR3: TGTGCCAGCAGCCGAAGGGCAGGGGACTATAGCAATCAGCCCCAGCATTTT.

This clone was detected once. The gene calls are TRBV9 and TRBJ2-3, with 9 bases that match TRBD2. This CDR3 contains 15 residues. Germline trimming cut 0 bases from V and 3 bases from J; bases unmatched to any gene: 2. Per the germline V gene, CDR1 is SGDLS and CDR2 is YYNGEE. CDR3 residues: CASSVVLAGTDTQYF. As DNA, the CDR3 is TGTGCCAGCAGCGTAGTCCTAGCGGGAACAGATACGCAGTATTTT.

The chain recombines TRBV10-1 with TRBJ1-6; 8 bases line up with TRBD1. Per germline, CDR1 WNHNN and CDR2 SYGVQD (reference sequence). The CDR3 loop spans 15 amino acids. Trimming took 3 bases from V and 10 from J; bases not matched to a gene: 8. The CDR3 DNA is TGCGCCAGCAGTGAATACAGGGGGTTAAACTCACCCCTCCACTTT. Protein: CASSEYRGLNSPLHF.

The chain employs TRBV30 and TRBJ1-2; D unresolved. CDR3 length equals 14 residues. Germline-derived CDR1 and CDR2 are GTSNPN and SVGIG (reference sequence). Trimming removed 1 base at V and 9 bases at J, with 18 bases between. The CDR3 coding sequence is TGTGCCTGGAGTGGAGGGTACGGGGAAAGGAGCTACACCTTC. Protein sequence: CAWSGGYGERSYTF.

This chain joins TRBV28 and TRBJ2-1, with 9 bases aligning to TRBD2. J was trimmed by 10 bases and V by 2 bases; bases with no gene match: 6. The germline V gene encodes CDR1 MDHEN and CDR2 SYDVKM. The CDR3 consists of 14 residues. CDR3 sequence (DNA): TGTGCCAGCAGTTTAGCGGGGGGGGCCTTGGAGCAGTTCTTC. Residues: CASSLAGGALEQFF.

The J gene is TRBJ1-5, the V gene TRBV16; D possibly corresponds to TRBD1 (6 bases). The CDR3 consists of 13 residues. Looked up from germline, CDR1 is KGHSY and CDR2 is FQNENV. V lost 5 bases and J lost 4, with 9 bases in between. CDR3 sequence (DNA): TGTGCCAGCAGCACAGGGATTAATCAGCCCCAGCATTTT. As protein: CASSTGINQPQHF.

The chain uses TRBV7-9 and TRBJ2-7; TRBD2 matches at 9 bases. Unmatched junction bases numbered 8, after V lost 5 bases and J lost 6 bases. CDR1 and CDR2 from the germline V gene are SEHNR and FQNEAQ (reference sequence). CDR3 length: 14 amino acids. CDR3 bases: TGTGCCAGCAGCCCCTGGGGACTAGCAGGCGAGCAGTACTTC. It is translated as CASSPWGLAGEQYF.